This paragraph reports one T cell receptor (beta chain). Its antigen is unknown. Base qualities are not recorded, but no much larger clone differs from it by a single base. Separate from the approximately 730-subject first cohort, the validation cohort of roughly 120 subjects was the group to which the donors belonged. The record originates from a study of cytomegalovirus exposure and HLA in healthy donors (dated by TCRdb to the late 2010s). Turning to the overall study: According to a later analysis, one platform produced both the 100 to 150 validation repertoires and the 730 or so repertoires of the first cohort. Besides the first cohort of approximately 710 subjects, a separate validation cohort made up of some 110 different subjects was used. To predict cytomegalovirus infection status, the study combined high-throughput TCR immunosequencing, statistical association of individual TCRs with disease status, and machine learning. The study was designed to test whether signatures of past pathogen exposure could be identified by cataloging public T cell receptors. Summary of the overall study and its limitations: Subsequent analysis determined that TCRs grouped into clusters in the first cohort also showed a tendency toward co-occurrence across the roughly 120 validation repertoires, and about 94% of cluster scores exceeded 0. In both the original and validation cohorts, the classifier was reported to diagnose cytomegalovirus status with high specificity and sensitivity. A later analysis had no HLA typing for the validation cohort, so co-occurrence there was scored across all 110 or so repertoires. While some public TCRs were present in many individuals, most TCR sequences turned up only very rarely across donors. In vitro tests confirmed that a few of the cytomegalovirus-associated TCR beta chains recognize cytomegalovirus antigens. According to the authors, the approach could potentially be generalized to other disease states and immunological phenotypes. The study gave a list of 150 to 200 TCR beta chains associated with cytomegalovirus.

Library generation was performed with the immunoSEQ multiplex PCR assay. On the study's bioinformatics: A statistical classification framework was developed to diagnose cytomegalovirus status using the catalog of TCR beta chain sequences. Here the immuneACCESS table is served through TCRdb, limited to in-frame sequences with V and J called. Missing clones are a known gap in these copies; in checked studies unresolved V genes cover under half, and the rest lacks a known reason. The V and J calls and clone size come from that table; D and trimming were worked out from the DNA. The sample profile shows about 270,000 clones; about 86% of them were found once. The ten largest make up roughly 1% of the sample. The germline V gene gives CDR1 as SQVTM and CDR2 as ANQGSEA. V loses 6 bases of germline sequence and J loses 2 bases, and the interval between the two ends is 14 bases. The CDR3 has 14 amino acids, counting the end cysteine and phenylalanine. The kept DNA is CDR3 alone, 42 bases in frame from the first base.

This clonotype was sampled from a woman aged 18-30 years in good health and CMV-seronegative. This sequence uses TRBV29-1 and TRBJ2-1; the D gene is perhaps TRBD1, on 6 matching bases. Sequencing used PBMCs. The bases are TGCAGCGTCGGACAGTTATATCCCTACAATGAGCAGTTCTTC. This yields the protein CSVGQLYPYNEQFF.